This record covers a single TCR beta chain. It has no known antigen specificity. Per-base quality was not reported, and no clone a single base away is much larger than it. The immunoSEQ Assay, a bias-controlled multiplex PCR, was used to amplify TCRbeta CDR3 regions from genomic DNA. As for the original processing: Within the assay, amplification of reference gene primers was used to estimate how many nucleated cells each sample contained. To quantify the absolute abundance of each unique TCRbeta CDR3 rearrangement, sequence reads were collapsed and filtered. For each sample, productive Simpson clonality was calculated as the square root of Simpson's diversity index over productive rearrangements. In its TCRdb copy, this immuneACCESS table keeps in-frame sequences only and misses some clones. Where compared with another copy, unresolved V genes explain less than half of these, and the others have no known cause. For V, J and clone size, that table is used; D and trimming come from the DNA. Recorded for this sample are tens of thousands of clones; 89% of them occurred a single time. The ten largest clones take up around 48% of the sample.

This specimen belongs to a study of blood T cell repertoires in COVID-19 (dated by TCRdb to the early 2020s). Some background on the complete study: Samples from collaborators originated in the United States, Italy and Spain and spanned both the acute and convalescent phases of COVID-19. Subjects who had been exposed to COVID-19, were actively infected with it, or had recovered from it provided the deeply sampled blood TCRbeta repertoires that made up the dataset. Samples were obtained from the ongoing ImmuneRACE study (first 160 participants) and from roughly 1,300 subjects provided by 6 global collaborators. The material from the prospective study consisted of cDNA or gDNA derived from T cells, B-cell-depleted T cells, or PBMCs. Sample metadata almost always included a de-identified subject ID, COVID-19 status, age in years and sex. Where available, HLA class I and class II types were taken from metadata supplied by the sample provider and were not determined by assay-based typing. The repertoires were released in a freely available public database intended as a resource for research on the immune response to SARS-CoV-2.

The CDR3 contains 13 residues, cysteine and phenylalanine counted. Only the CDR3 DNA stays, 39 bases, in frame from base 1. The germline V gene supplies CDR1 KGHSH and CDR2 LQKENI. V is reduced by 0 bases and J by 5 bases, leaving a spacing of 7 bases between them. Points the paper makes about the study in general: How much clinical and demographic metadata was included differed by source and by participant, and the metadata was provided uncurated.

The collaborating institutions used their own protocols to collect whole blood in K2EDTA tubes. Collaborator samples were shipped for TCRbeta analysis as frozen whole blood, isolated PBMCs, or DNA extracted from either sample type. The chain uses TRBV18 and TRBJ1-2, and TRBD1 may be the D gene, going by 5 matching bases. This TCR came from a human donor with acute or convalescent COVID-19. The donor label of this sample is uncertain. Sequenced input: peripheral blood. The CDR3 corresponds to CASSPPGGYGYTF. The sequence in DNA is TGTGCCAGCTCACCACCGGGGGGGTATGGCTACACCTTC.